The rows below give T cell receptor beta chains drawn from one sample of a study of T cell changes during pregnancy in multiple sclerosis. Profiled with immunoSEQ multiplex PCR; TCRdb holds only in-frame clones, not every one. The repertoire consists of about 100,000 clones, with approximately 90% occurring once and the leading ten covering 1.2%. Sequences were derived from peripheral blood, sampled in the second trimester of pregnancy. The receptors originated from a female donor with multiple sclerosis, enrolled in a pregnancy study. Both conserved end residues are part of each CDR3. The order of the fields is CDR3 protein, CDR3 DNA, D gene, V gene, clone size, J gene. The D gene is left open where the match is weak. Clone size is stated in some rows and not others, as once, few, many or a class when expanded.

CASSPRTGGITTNEKLFF,TGTGCCAGCAGCCCTCGGACAGGGGGCATCACAACTAATGAAAAACTGTTTTTT,TRBD1,TRBV4-2,-,TRBJ1-4
CARAVLAGGNEQFF,TGTGCCAGAGCGGTTCTAGCGGGGGGGAATGAGCAGTTCTTC,TRBD2,TRBV6-4,-,TRBJ2-1
CASRGLAGTTGELFF,TGTGCCAGCAGGGGACTAGCGGGGACCACCGGGGAGCTGTTTTTT,TRBD2,TRBV7-2,-,TRBJ2-2
CASSRGQGNEQFF,TGTGCCAGTAGTAGGGGACAGGGGAATGAGCAGTTCTTC,TRBD1,TRBV19,-,TRBJ2-1
CASSRGQAGNGYTF,TGTGCCAGCAGTCGTGGACAGGCCGGAAATGGCTACACCTTC,TRBD1,TRBV6-5,-,TRBJ1-2
CASSRDSISYNEQFF,TGTGCCAGCAGTCGGGACAGTATCTCCTACAATGAGCAGTTCTTC,TRBD1,TRBV11-3,-,TRBJ2-1
CASSEGRGGYGYTF,TGTGCCAGCAGCGAGGGTCGGGGGGGCTATGGCTACACCTTC,-,TRBV2,-,TRBJ1-2
CASQLHGQYGYTF,TGTGCCAGCCAGTTACATGGTCAATATGGCTACACCTTC,-,TRBV28,-,TRBJ1-2
CASSLGQGNGYTF,TGTGCCAGCAGCTTAGGACAGGGGAATGGCTACACCTTC,TRBD1,TRBV7-8,-,TRBJ1-2
CASSTLGTVQETQYF,TGTGCCAGCAGCACCCTCGGGACAGTACAAGAGACCCAGTACTTC,TRBD1,TRBV9,-,TRBJ2-5
CAWNAGGNNSPLHF,TGTGCCTGGAATGCAGGGGGCAATAATTCACCCCTCCACTTT,TRBD1,TRBV30,once,TRBJ1-6
CASSLVPETYGYTF,TGTGCCAGCAGCTTAGTTCCAGAAACCTATGGCTACACCTTC,-,TRBV7-2,once,TRBJ1-2
CASSESGGRNNEQFF,TGTGCCAGCAGCGAGAGCGGGGGGAGGAACAATGAGCAGTTCTTC,TRBD2,TRBV9,-,TRBJ2-1
CASSFPYNEQFF,TGTGCCAGCAGCTTCCCTTACAATGAGCAGTTCTTC,-,TRBV5-8,-,TRBJ2-1
CASSSATSHGNEQFF,TGCGCCAGCAGCTCGGCAACTAGCCATGGCAATGAGCAGTTCTTC,-,TRBV5-1,-,TRBJ2-1
CASSLGGEGLPEAFF,TGTGCCAGCAGCTTGGGTGGTGAGGGCCTCCCTGAAGCTTTCTTT,-,TRBV5-6,-,TRBJ1-1
CASSLGGSHQPQHF,TGTGCCAGCAGCTTGGGAGGGTCGCATCAGCCCCAGCATTTT,-,TRBV7-8,-,TRBJ1-5
CATQTGANTGELFF,TGTGCCACGCAGACAGGGGCGAACACCGGGGAGCTGTTTTTT,TRBD1,TRBV6-1,-,TRBJ2-2
CASSPRAGRWGEQYF,TGTGCCAGCAGTCCACGCGCAGGGCGTTGGGGCGAGCAGTACTTC,-,TRBV28,-,TRBJ2-7
CASSTGTSTDTQYF,TGTGCCAGCAGCACCGGGACTAGCACAGATACGCAGTATTTT,-,TRBV11-1,-,TRBJ2-3
CASSTTGNYEQYF,TGTGCCAGCAGTACGACAGGGAACTACGAGCAGTACTTC,TRBD1,TRBV28,once,TRBJ2-7
CASSRTGEGNTIYF,TGTGCCAGCAGCCGGACAGGGGAAGGAAACACCATATATTTT,TRBD1,TRBV7-9,-,TRBJ1-3
CASSGDRGQTTGELFF,TGTGCCAGCAGCGGAGACAGGGGGCAGACCACCGGGGAGCTGTTTTTT,TRBD1,TRBV9,-,TRBJ2-2
CATGERGGTQTQYF,TGTGCCACTGGGGAGCGGGGGGGCACCCAGACCCAGTACTTC,TRBD2,TRBV2,-,TRBJ2-5
CASSFLAGTYEQYF,TGTGCCAGCAGTTTCCTAGCGGGGACCTACGAGCAGTACTTC,TRBD2,TRBV27,-,TRBJ2-7
CASSETDRAGEKLFF,TGTGCCAGCAGCGAAACGGACAGGGCTGGGGAAAAACTGTTTTTT,TRBD1,TRBV9,-,TRBJ1-4
CASSLGLAGGTNTDTQYF,TGCGCCAGCAGCTTGGGACTAGCGGGGGGTACTAACACAGATACGCAGTATTTT,TRBD2,TRBV5-1,-,TRBJ2-3
CASSLQGAYEQYF,TGTGCCAGCAGCTTACAGGGGGCGTATGAGCAGTACTTC,TRBD1,TRBV7-2,-,TRBJ2-7
CASSSGLAGTGDTQYF,TGTGCCAGCAGCTCCGGACTAGCGGGGACGGGGGATACGCAGTATTTT,TRBD2,TRBV5-4,-,TRBJ2-3
CAWSEAAGEQFF,TGTGCCTGGAGTGAGGCAGCGGGTGAGCAGTTCTTC,-,TRBV30,-,TRBJ2-1
CASSISGPTDNEQFF,TGTGCCAGCAGTATTAGCGGGCCCACCGACAATGAGCAGTTCTTC,TRBD2,TRBV7-3,-,TRBJ2-1
CASSDSGSSYEQYF,TGTGCCAGCAGTGACAGTGGGAGCTCCTACGAGCAGTACTTC,-,TRBV25-1,-,TRBJ2-7
CASSVVGGHTGELFF,TGTGCCAGCAGCGTAGTAGGGGGCCACACCGGGGAGCTGTTTTTT,TRBD1,TRBV9,-,TRBJ2-2
CASRGQGNSPLHF,TGTGCCAGCAGGGGCCAGGGTAATTCACCCCTCCACTTT,-,TRBV2,-,TRBJ1-6
CASRWDRGLYEQYF,TGTGCCAGCAGGTGGGACAGAGGCCTCTACGAGCAGTACTTC,TRBD1,TRBV28,-,TRBJ2-7
CASSPVPSTDTQYF,TGTGCCAGCAGCCCAGTTCCTAGCACAGATACGCAGTATTTT,-,TRBV7-6,-,TRBJ2-3
CASRESAYNEQFF,TGTGCCAGCAGAGAATCAGCCTACAATGAGCAGTTCTTC,-,TRBV2,-,TRBJ2-1
CASSVRDSQEEQYF,TGCGCCAGCAGCGTCCGGGACTCCCAAGAAGAGCAGTACTTC,-,TRBV4-1,-,TRBJ2-7
CASSVRTGGYNEQFF,TGTGCCAGCAGTGTCCGGACAGGGGGATACAATGAGCAGTTCTTC,TRBD1,TRBV2,-,TRBJ2-1
CASSQGGQGEKLFF,TGTGCCAGCAGCCAGGGGGGACAGGGGGAAAAACTGTTTTTT,TRBD1,TRBV4-2,-,TRBJ1-4